A selection of T cell receptor beta chains follows, all from one sample in a study of blood T cell repertoires in COVID-19. Repertoires were generated with immunoSEQ multiplex PCR, while TCRdb's copy carries only in-frame clones and drops some. The profile shows roughly 340,000 clones, 88% of them singletons. The sequenced sample was peripheral blood. The receptor set was obtained from a woman aged 65 to 85 with COVID-19, enrolled during active disease. Each CDR3 is given with its conserved first and last residue. The D gene is left open where the match is weak. Clone sizes are given selectively: once, few, many, or a class where the clone is expanded.

v_gene,len,j_gene,abundance,d_gene,CDR3aa,CDR3nt
TRBV28,13,TRBJ1-6,NA,TRBD1,CASTRDSNSPLHF,TGTGCCAGCACCAGGGACAGTAATTCACCCCTCCACTTT
TRBV14,17,TRBJ2-1,NA,TRBD1,CASSPGQGGSSYNEQFF,TGTGCCAGCAGCCCGGGACAGGGGGGAAGCTCCTACAATGAGCAGTTCTTC
TRBV6-6,15,TRBJ1-4,NA,TRBD1,CASRTPGQGGEKLFF,TGTGCCAGCAGAACCCCGGGACAGGGCGGCGAAAAACTGTTTTTT
TRBV6-5,12,TRBJ1-2,NA,TRBD1,CATLDRGGGYTF,TGTGCCACCCTAGACAGGGGGGGTGGCTACACCTTC
TRBV3-1/TRBV3-2,13,TRBJ1-2,NA,NA,CASSHGGLRGYTF,TGTGCCAGCAGCCATGGAGGGTTGCGGGGCTACACCTTC
TRBV4-2,15,TRBJ2-3,once,TRBD2,CASSLRATSADTQYF,TGTGCCAGCAGCCTCCGCGCCACTAGCGCAGATACGCAGTATTTT
TRBV10-3,14,TRBJ1-1,few,NA,CAISERDLNTEAFF,TGTGCCATCAGTGAGAGGGACTTGAACACTGAAGCTTTCTTT
TRBV19,15,TRBJ2-7,NA,TRBD1,CASSALWDSSYEQYF,TGTGCCAGTAGCGCCCTCTGGGACAGCTCCTACGAGCAGTACTTC
TRBV2,13,TRBJ1-2,NA,NA,CASRIQGIGGYTF,TGTGCCAGCAGGATCCAGGGGATCGGTGGCTACACCTTC
TRBV12-3/TRBV12-4,13,TRBJ1-1,NA,NA,CASSSEGRTEAFF,TGTGCCAGCAGTTCGGAGGGGAGGACTGAAGCTTTCTTT
TRBV20-1,10,TRBJ2-3,NA,NA,CSASAHTQYF,TGCAGTGCTAGCGCGCATACGCAGTATTTT
TRBV4-1,16,TRBJ2-7,NA,TRBD1,CASSQEGTGVSYEQYF,TGCGCCAGCAGCCAAGAGGGGACAGGGGTTTCCTACGAGCAGTACTTC
TRBV27,12,TRBJ1-1,once,NA,CASSGMNTEAFF,TGTGCCAGTTCGGGGATGAACACTGAAGCTTTCTTT
TRBV11-2,15,TRBJ1-2,NA,NA,CASSLDLQSRNGYTF,TGTGCCAGCAGCTTAGATCTGCAGTCTCGCAATGGCTACACCTTC
TRBV4-2,20,TRBJ2-4,NA,TRBD2,CASSPIVGTSGDGAKNIQYF,TGTGCCAGCAGCCCCATTGTCGGGACTAGCGGGGACGGAGCCAAAAACATTCAGTACTTC
TRBV19,14,TRBJ2-5,NA,NA,CASSIAPRYGTQYF,TGTGCCAGTAGTATAGCACCCAGGTACGGGACCCAGTACTTC
TRBV9,14,TRBJ1-5,few,NA,CASSTGDSNQPQHF,TGTGCCAGCAGCACCGGGGATTCCAATCAGCCCCAGCATTTT
TRBV14,15,TRBJ2-3,once,TRBD1,CASSRQGLSTDTQYF,TGTGCCAGCAGCCGACAGGGCCTTAGCACAGATACGCAGTATTTT
TRBV12-3/TRBV12-4,13,TRBJ2-7,NA,NA,CASTPRLSYEQYF,TGTGCCAGCACCCCCCGTCTCTCCTACGAGCAGTACTTC
TRBV4-1,17,TRBJ2-3,NA,NA,CASSQVGEAPRGDTQYF,TGCGCCAGCAGCCAAGTTGGGGAGGCCCCGAGGGGAGATACGCAGTATTTT
TRBV6-5,16,TRBJ2-3,NA,NA,CASSSRRQSGTDTQYF,TGTGCCAGCAGTTCCCGGAGACAGTCCGGTACAGATACGCAGTATTTT
TRBV7-2,18,TRBJ2-5,NA,TRBD2,CASSSARVGTIRRETQYF,TGTGCCAGCAGCTCAGCTCGGGTAGGGACTATCCGAAGGGAGACCCAGTACTTC